This T cell receptor (beta chain) was identified in a study of T-cell memory formation after mild COVID-19. Constant-segment primers and 5'RACE yielded cDNA libraries for TCR alpha and TCR beta, each carrying sample barcodes and UMIs. TCRdb itself ran the 5' RACE reads through MiXCR, one entry per CDR3 protein. This sample has 200,000 to 300,000 distinct CDR3 sequences, with roughly 14% found just once. Germline CDR1 LNHDA, CDR2 SQIVND (reference sequence). CDR3 length equals 13 residues. J gave up 8 bases and V 3 bases, and 4 bases lay outside the gene matches. The sequenced sample consisted of PBMCs or a T cell subset sorted from them (not recorded which). The origin of this receptor is an adult woman who had mild COVID-19 (a few samples of this study predate the infection). Cell type and time point are not known. This chain joins TRBV19 and TRBJ1-2; 9 bases are shared with TRBD1. The CDR3, as DNA: TGTGCCAGTAGTATCGTCGGACAGGGGGGCTACACCTTC. Translating it yields CASSIVGQGGYTF.